The 32 T cell receptor beta chains below all came from one sample that was sequenced in a study of cytomegalovirus exposure and HLA in healthy donors. PCR amplification relied on 60 Vbeta primers (plus 13 Jbeta primers). TCRdb's table, derived via immunoSEQ multiplex PCR, lists solely in-frame clones and lacks some. The top ten clones hold about 29% of a sample with fewer than 150,000 clones, approximately 72% of them seen once. Material for sequencing was PBMCs. Receptors were obtained from a man aged 55 to 70 in good health and CMV-seropositive.

This clone was counted once. The rearrangement joins TRBV5-1 to TRBJ2-2, with 7 bases aligning to TRBD1. V was clipped by 4 bases and J by 0 bases; unmatched bases: 6. This CDR3 comprises 16 residues. Looked up from germline, CDR1 is SGHRS and CDR2 is YFSETQ. The CDR3 DNA reads as TGCGCCAGCAGCCTTTCGACAGGGACGAACACCGGGGAGCTGTTTTTT. This translates into CASSLSTGTNTGELFF. Supplemented by reference TRBV5-1 and TRBJ2-2, the full variable domain reads KAGVTQTPRYLIKTRGQQVTLSCSPISGHRSVSWYQQTPGQGLQFLFEYFSETQRNKGNFPGRFSGRQFSNSRSEMNVSTLELGDSALYLCASSLSTGTNTGELFFGEGSRLTVL.

The CDR3 nucleotides read TGTGCCAGCAGCGCGGGACTAGCGACCTACAATGAGCAGTTCTTC. Translated, it gives CASSAGLATYNEQFF. The V and J genes are TRBV5-4 and TRBJ2-1, with 10 nucleotides matching TRBD2. The CDR3 runs 15 residues. CDR1 is SGHNT and CDR2 is YYREEE in the germline V gene (reference sequence). The ends lost 4 bases at V and 2 bases at J; junction bases unmatched: 3.

The chain carries TRBV10-3 and TRBJ2-7; 7 nucleotides match TRBD1. The CDR3 has 13 residues. V was pared by 8 bases and J by 5 bases, with 9 bases of the junction left unmatched. Germline values: CDR1 ENHRY, CDR2 SYGVKD. CDR3 sequence: CAIGIQGIHEQYF. The CDR3 DNA is TGTGCCATCGGAATACAGGGGATCCACGAGCAGTACTTC.

A few counts support this clone. The chain employs TRBV2 and TRBJ1-2, with a possible D match to TRBD1 (5 bases). This CDR3 contains 10 residues. Trimming took 11 bases from V and 5 from J, leaving 9 bases between them. Germline V lookup: CDR1 SNHLY, CDR2 FYNNEI. CDR3 sequence (DNA): TGTGCCCTCCAGGGATATGGCTACACCTTC. Amino acid sequence: CALQGYGYTF.

The chain has TRBV7-9 and TRBJ2-1; 14 bases line up with TRBD2. Germline V gives CDR1 SEHNR, CDR2 FQNEAQ (reference sequence). The trim removed 4 bases at V and 4 bases at J, leaving 12 bases unmatched. This CDR3 has 19 residues. CDR3 protein: CASSSPGLAGVDGYNEQFF. In DNA, the CDR3 is TGTGCCAGCAGCTCGCCGGGACTAGCGGGAGTCGACGGGTACAATGAGCAGTTCTTC.

The chain is built from TRBV5-1 and TRBJ1-1; D is ambiguous. The germline V and J ends were trimmed by 0 bases and 0 bases, with 6 bases remaining between them. The CDR3 has 14 residues. Germline V gene sequence: CDR1 SGHRS, CDR2 YFSETQ. The CDR3 loop reads CASSLVQMNTEAFF. The CDR3 DNA sequence: TGCGCCAGCAGCTTGGTTCAGATGAACACTGAAGCTTTCTTT.

This clone was picked up a small number of times. The genes are TRBV7-2 and TRBJ1-5; D perhaps matches TRBD1 (5 bases). The CDR3 has 17 amino acids. Trimming removed 3 bases from V and 3 bases from J, with 18 bases in between. Per germline, CDR1 SGHTA and CDR2 FQGNSA. The CDR3 nucleotides are TGTGCCAGCAGCTTGTGGGGGGGTGACATCAACAATCAGCCCCAGCATTTT. Translated: CASSLWGGDINNQPQHF.

V usage is TRBV4-1 and J usage is TRBJ2-5; 10 bases map to TRBD1. The DNA end is more similar to TRBJ2-7, so the J call may be wrong. The CDR3 runs 15 residues. In germline, CDR1 is MGHRA, CDR2 YSYEKL. CDR3 protein: CASSAGTGEAYEQYF. The CDR3 DNA reads as TGCGCCAGCAGCGCTGGGACAGGGGAGGCCTACGAGCAGTACTTC.

The chain employs TRBV10-2 and TRBJ1-2; 7 bases agree with TRBD1. CDR1 and CDR2 (germline): WSHSY, SAAADI. The V and J ends lost 6 bases and 6 bases, in that order; junction bases with no gene match: 13. The CDR3 is 15 residues long. In DNA, the CDR3 is TGCGCCAGCAGGAGGGGGCCGTCGACCTCCGATGGCTACACCTTC. Its translation: CASRRGPSTSDGYTF.

V and J are TRBV18 and TRBJ2-7; D gene uncertain. This CDR3 has 15 amino acids. CDR1 and CDR2 (germline): KGHSH, LQKENI. The V end lost 0 bases, the J end lost 0 bases, and 9 bases lay between the germline ends. This CDR3 is CASSPPSGSSYEQYF. DNA of the CDR3: TGTGCCAGCTCACCACCATCAGGAAGCTCCTACGAGCAGTACTTC. The full variable domain, its missing parts supplied by reference TRBV18 and TRBJ2-7, is NAGVMQNPRHLVRRRGQEARLRCSPMKGHSHVYWYRQLPEEGLKFMVYLQKENIIDESGMPKERFSAEFPKEGPSILRIQQVVRGDSAAYFCASSPPSGSSYEQYFGPGTRLTVT.

This sequence joins TRBV5-4 and TRBJ2-7, with 15 bases matching TRBD2. Germline CDR1 SGHNT, CDR2 YYREEE (reference sequence). The ends lost 4 bases at V and 7 bases at J; junction bases unmatched: 6. This CDR3 is built from 15 residues. The DNA of the CDR3 is TGTGCCAGCAGCCAGGGACTAGCGGGAGGTTTGGAGCAGTACTTC. Protein: CASSQGLAGGLEQYF.

This rearrangement joins TRBV13 to TRBJ1-1; 11 nucleotides line up with TRBD1. CDR3 length: 13 residues. Germline-derived CDR1 and CDR2 are PRHDT and FYEKMQ (reference sequence). The trim removed 6 bases at V and 10 bases at J, leaving 7 bases unmatched. The CDR3 protein is CASRRTGGHGAFF. CDR3 nucleotides: TGTGCCAGCAGAAGGACAGGGGGCCACGGAGCTTTCTTT.

The rearrangement joins TRBV5-6 to TRBJ2-2, with 7 positions matching TRBD2. The CDR3 is made up of 18 amino acids. CDR1 and CDR2 from the germline V gene are SGHDT and YYEEEE. After removal of 2 bases from V and 1 base from J, the junction contained 11 bases not matched to a gene. The CDR3: CASSLVPASGWNTGELFF. CDR3 nucleotides: TGTGCCAGCAGCTTAGTTCCCGCTAGCGGTTGGAACACCGGGGAGCTGTTTTTT.

This clone was recorded only once. The chain links TRBV28 to TRBJ2-3, with a weak D call TRBD1 (5 bases). Trimming removed 4 bases at V and 6 bases at J, with 14 bases between. The germline CDR1 and CDR2 sequences are MDHEN and SYDVKM. This CDR3 region has 14 residues. CDR3 in amino acids: CASSSGSHYDTQYF. The CDR3 DNA sequence: TGTGCCAGCAGTTCAGGGTCACATTACGATACGCAGTATTTT.

The chain recombines TRBV25-1 with TRBJ1-6; no firm D call. Germline lookup yields CDR1 MGHDK and CDR2 SYGVNS. The V end lost 0 bases, the J end lost 5 bases, and 8 bases lay between the germline ends. This CDR3 region has 15 residues. The CDR3 region has the DNA TGTGCCAGCAGTGAATATCGGGAAGATAATTCACCCCTCCACTTT. Residues: CASSEYREDNSPLHF.

The rearrangement joins TRBV10-3 to TRBJ2-3, with D tentatively TRBD2 (5 bases). The CDR3 consists of 17 residues. Trimming removed 8 bases from V and 4 bases from J, with 25 bases in between. Germline lookup yields CDR1 ENHRY and CDR2 SYGVKD. The CDR3 DNA reads as TGTGCCATCCGAGACTCCCGACTAACCTCTCCTTCAGATACGCAGTATTTT. Its protein product is CAIRDSRLTSPSDTQYF.

The V gene is TRBV18, the J gene TRBJ2-1, with 8 positions matching TRBD2. Per germline, CDR1 KGHSH and CDR2 LQKENI. The CDR3 has 17 residues. V lost 2 bases, J lost 0 bases, and 6 bases stayed unmatched. The chain's CDR3 is CASSPRTTSGSYNEQFF. CDR3 sequence (DNA): TGTGCCAGCTCACCAAGGACTACTAGCGGCTCCTACAATGAGCAGTTCTTC.

The chain links TRBV5-8 to TRBJ1-1, with 8 bases matching TRBD1. From germline, CDR1 is SGHTS and CDR2 YDEGEE. CDR3 size: 13 residues. The V gene end was trimmed by 4 bases and the J gene end by 6 bases; junction bases not matched to a gene: 5. The CDR3 DNA is TGTGCCAGCAGCACCAGGGGGCAGGCTGAAGCTTTCTTT. It translates to CASSTRGQAEAFF.

The CDR3 here is CVRSLARVSYEQYF. CDR3 nucleotides: TGTGTCAGAAGCTTAGCGCGAGTTTCCTACGAGCAGTACTTC. The rearrangement uses TRBV7-5 and TRBJ2-7; TRBD2 is the table's D call, not checked against the DNA. TRBV7-5 is a known pseudogene. The CDR3 has 14 residues.

This clone was picked up a small number of times. V gene TRBV5-1 combines with J gene TRBJ2-1; 9 nucleotides match TRBD2. CDR1 and CDR2 (germline): SGHRS, YFSETQ. This CDR3 is 16 amino acids long. The ends lost 0 bases at V and 10 bases at J; junction bases unmatched: 11. The CDR3: CASSLAGGLAGTEQFF. The CDR3 DNA is TGCGCCAGCAGCTTGGCTGGAGGGCTAGCGGGGACCGAGCAGTTCTTC.

The rearrangement joins TRBV28 to TRBJ1-1; a weak D match, TRBD1 (6 bases). Germline values: CDR1 MDHEN, CDR2 SYDVKM. The CDR3 sequence is 15 residues long. Trimming removed 3 bases at V and 4 bases at J, with 15 bases between. Here the CDR3 reads CASSFLGALGTEAFF. The CDR3 coding sequence is TGTGCCAGCAGTTTTCTGGGGGCCTTGGGCACTGAAGCTTTCTTT.

This clone came up a few times. The V gene is TRBV7-9, the J gene TRBJ2-7, with a possible D match to TRBD2 (6 bases). The V and J ends lost 3 bases and 0 bases respectively, with 18 bases between them. The CDR3 runs to 17 residues. In germline, CDR1 is SEHNR, CDR2 FQNEAQ (reference sequence). This CDR3 reads CASSFRPLGGVSYEQYF. CDR3 bases: TGTGCCAGCAGCTTTAGGCCCTTAGGCGGGGTCTCCTACGAGCAGTACTTC.

The chain combines TRBV6-1 with TRBJ1-2; no clear D. Trimming cost V 4 bases and J 4 bases, with 19 bases left between them. The germline V gene encodes CDR1 MNHNS and CDR2 SASEGT. The CDR3 is 16 amino acids. CDR3 sequence reads: CASSARLRSSVYGYTF. The DNA for the CDR3 is TGTGCCAGCAGTGCTAGACTAAGATCCTCCGTCTATGGCTACACCTTC.

The genes are TRBV28 and TRBJ2-1; D remains unclear. The germline V and J ends were trimmed by 2 bases and 5 bases, with 4 bases remaining between them. The CDR3 is 12 residues long. Germline V lookup: CDR1 MDHEN, CDR2 SYDVKM. This CDR3 reads CASSLSDNEQFF. CDR3 nucleotide sequence: TGTGCCAGCAGTTTAAGCGACAATGAGCAGTTCTTC.

The V call is TRBV4-1, the J call TRBJ2-2, with TRBD1 matching 7 bases. The CDR3 extends over 19 amino acids. CDR1 and CDR2 (germline): MGHRA, YSYEKL. Trimming at V came to 1 base and at J to 6 bases, leaving 17 bases not matched to a gene. The CDR3 sequence is CASSQVRLRGRQGAGELFF. DNA for the CDR3: TGCGCCAGCAGCCAAGTCCGTCTCCGAGGTCGTCAGGGGGCCGGGGAGCTGTTTTTT.

The V gene is TRBV7-9, the J gene TRBJ1-3, with TRBD1 as a possible D gene (5 bases). Germline V CDR1 and CDR2: SEHNR, FQNEAQ (reference sequence). The V and J ends lost 6 bases and 0 bases respectively, with 24 bases between them. The CDR3 covers 19 residues. CDR3 nucleotides: TGTGCCAGCAGTAACATGGGGGGACTCTCACGCTTCTCTGGAAACACCATATATTTT. It yields the protein CASSNMGGLSRFSGNTIYF.

The chain uses TRBV9 and TRBJ2-2; 8 bases are a match to TRBD2. Germline assignment: CDR1 SGDLS and CDR2 YYNGEE. V was clipped by 2 bases and J by 2 bases; unmatched bases: 2. The CDR3 length is 15 residues. CDR3 nucleotide sequence: TGTGCCAGCAGCGTTAGCGGGATCAACACCGGGGAGCTGTTTTTT. This gives the protein CASSVSGINTGELFF.

CDR3: CASSLWGPGGDQPQHF. Written as DNA, the CDR3 is TGTGCCAGCAGCTTGTGGGGGCCGGGAGGGGATCAGCCCCAGCATTTT. The rearrangement uses TRBV5-5 and TRBJ1-5; D perhaps matches TRBD1 (6 bases). The CDR3 has 16 amino acids. Germline V lookup: CDR1 SGHKS, CDR2 YYEKEE (reference sequence). V lost 1 base and J lost 5, with 16 bases in between.

This chain joins TRBV4-2 and TRBJ2-5; TRBD2 is a possible D gene (6 bases). Germline assignment: CDR1 LGHNA and CDR2 YNFKEQ. CDR3 length: 14 amino acids. Trimming took 3 bases from V and 2 from J, leaving 10 bases between them. Written as DNA, the CDR3 is TGTGCCAGCAGCCATGGCGGGGCGCAAGAGACCCAGTACTTC. This codes for CASSHGGAQETQYF.

This clone occurred a few times. This chain joins TRBV18 and TRBJ2-3; 10 bases are a match to TRBD2. The CDR3 spans 19 residues. Looked up from germline, CDR1 is KGHSH and CDR2 is LQKENI. V shed 5 bases and J 0 bases; nucleotides not matched to a gene: 14. The CDR3 DNA reads as TGTGCCAGCTCATCACAAGGGACTAGCGACCAAACTAGCACAGATACGCAGTATTTT. It yields the protein CASSSQGTSDQTSTDTQYF.

The rearrangement links TRBV4-2 to TRBJ1-3; 7 bases map to TRBD1. CDR3 size: 16 residues. Germline CDR1 and CDR2: LGHNA and YNFKEQ. Trimming cost V 1 base and J 0 bases; bases outside gene matches: 3. CDR3 in amino acids: CASSQGGQVSGNTIYF. Written as DNA, the CDR3 is TGTGCCAGCAGCCAAGGAGGACAGGTCTCTGGAAACACCATATATTTT.

The chain employs TRBV15 and TRBJ1-2; 7 bases are shared with TRBD1. Germline V gene lookup returns CDR1 LNHNV and CDR2 YYDKDF (reference sequence). The CDR3 extends over 17 amino acids. Germline trimming cut 0 bases from V and 3 bases from J; bases unmatched to any gene: 10. CDR3 sequence: CATSRDVTGAGDYGYTF. CDR3 coding DNA: TGTGCCACCAGCAGAGACGTAACAGGGGCCGGTGACTATGGCTACACCTTC.